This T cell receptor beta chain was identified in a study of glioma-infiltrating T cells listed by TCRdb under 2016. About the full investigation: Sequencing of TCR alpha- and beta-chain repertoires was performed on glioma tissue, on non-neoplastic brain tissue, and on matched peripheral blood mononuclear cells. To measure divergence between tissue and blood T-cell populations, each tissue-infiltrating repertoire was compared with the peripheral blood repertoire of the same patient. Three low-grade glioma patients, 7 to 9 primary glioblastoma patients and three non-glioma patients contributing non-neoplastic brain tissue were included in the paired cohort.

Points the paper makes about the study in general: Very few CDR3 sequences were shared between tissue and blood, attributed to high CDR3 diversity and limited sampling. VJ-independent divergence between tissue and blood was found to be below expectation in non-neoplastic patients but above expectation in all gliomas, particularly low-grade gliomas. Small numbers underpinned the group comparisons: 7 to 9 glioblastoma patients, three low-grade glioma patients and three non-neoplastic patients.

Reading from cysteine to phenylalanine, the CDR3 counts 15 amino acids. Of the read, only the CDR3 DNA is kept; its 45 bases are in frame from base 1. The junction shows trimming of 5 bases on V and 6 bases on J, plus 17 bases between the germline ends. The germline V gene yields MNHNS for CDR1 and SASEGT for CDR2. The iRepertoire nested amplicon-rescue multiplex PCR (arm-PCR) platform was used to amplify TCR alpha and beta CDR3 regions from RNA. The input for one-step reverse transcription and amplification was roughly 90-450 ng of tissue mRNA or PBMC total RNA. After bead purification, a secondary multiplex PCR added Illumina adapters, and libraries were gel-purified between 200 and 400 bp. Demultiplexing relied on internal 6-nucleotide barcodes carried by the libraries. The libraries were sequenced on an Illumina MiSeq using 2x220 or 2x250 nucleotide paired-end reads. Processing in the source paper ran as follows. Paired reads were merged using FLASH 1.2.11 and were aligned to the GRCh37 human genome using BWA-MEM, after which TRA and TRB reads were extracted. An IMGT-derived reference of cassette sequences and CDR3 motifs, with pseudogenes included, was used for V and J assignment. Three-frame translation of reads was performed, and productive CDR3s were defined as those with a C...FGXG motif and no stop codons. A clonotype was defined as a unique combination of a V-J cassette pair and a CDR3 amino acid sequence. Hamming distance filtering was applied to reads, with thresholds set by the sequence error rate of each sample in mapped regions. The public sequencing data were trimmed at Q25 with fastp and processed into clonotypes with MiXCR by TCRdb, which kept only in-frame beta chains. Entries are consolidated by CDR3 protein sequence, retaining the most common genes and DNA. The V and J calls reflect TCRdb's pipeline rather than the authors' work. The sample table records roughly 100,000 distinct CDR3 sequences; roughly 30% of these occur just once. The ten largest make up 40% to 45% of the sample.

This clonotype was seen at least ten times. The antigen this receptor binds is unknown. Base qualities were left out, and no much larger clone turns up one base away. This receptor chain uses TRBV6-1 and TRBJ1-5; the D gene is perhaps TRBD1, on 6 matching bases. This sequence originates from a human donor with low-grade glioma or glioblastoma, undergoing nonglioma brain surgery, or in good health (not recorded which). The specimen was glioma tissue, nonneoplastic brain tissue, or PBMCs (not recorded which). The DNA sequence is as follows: TGTGCCAGCAGTTCCGAACAGGGACCCCCTCAGCCCCAGCATTTT. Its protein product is CASSSEQGPPQPQHF.